These T cell receptor beta chains were read from a single sample in a study of CDR3 diversity in severe acne. TCRdb reprocessed the PCR reads with MiXCR, giving one entry per CDR3 protein. Here the sample spans about 84,000 distinct CDR3 sequences, under 60% being singletons. Sequencing used blood. These receptors originate from a male donor in good health, without acne. CDR3s include the opening cysteine and the closing phenylalanine or tryptophan. D genes are given only for firm matches. Clone size appears in some rows only: once, few, many, or a class for an expanded clone.

abundance,v_gene,d_gene,j_gene,CDR3aa,CDR3nt
medium-sized,TRBV20-1,TRBD1,TRBJ1-1,CSAIGGQANTEAFF,TGCAGTGCCATCGGCGGACAGGCGAACACTGAAGCTTTCTTT
NA,TRBV7-6,NA,TRBJ1-1,CCLLPDICTFLRQQYTGSNTEAFF,NA
many,TRBV5-1,NA,TRBJ2-3,CASSWETGYTDTQYF,TGCGCCAGCAGCTGGGAGACAGGTTACACAGATACGCAGTATTTT
many,TRBV6-4,NA,TRBJ1-1,CASSDGVGLGENTEAFF,TGTGCCAGCAGTGACGGGGTCGGATTAGGGGAGAACACTGAAGCTTTCTTT
NA,TRBV5-1,TRBD2,TRBJ2-2,CASTMGLHITDTGELFF,TGCGCCAGCACGATGGGACTACACATAACCGACACCGGGGAGCTGTTTTTT
NA,TRBV25-1,NA,TRBJ2-2,CASSETAGNTGELFF,TGTGCCAGCAGTGAAACGGCAGGGAACACCGGGGAGCTGTTTTTT
many,TRBV5-8,NA,TRBJ1-2,CASSLEGRRGYTF,TGTGCCAGCAGCTTGGAGGGTAGGAGAGGCTACACCTTC
NA,TRBV12-3/TRBV12-4,TRBD1,TRBJ2-7,CASSPDRGGEQYF,TGTGCCAGCAGCCCGGACAGGGGGGGCGAGCAGTACTTC
many,TRBV18,NA,TRBJ2-5,CASSLGGNQETQYF,TGTGCCAGCTCCCTCGGCGGAAACCAAGAGACCCAGTACTTC
few,TRBV7-8,NA,TRBJ1-2,CASSLGRDYGYTF,TGTGCCAGCAGCTTGGGCAGGGACTATGGCTACACCTTC
NA,TRBV25-1,TRBD1,TRBJ1-4,CASSFVDRVREKLFF,TGTGCCAGCAGTTTTGTTGACAGGGTGCGTGAAAAACTGTTTTTT
many,TRBV7-9,NA,TRBJ2-5,CASSRGQSETQYF,TGTGCCAGCAGCCGAGGACAATCAGAGACCCAGTACTTC
NA,TRBV7-9,TRBD1,TRBJ2-5,CASSSGQGASETQYF,TGTGCCAGCAGCTCGGGACAGGGGGCATCGGAGACCCAGTACTTC
NA,TRBV6-5,TRBD2,TRBJ2-7,CASRTSGDPLEQYF,TGTGCCAGCAGGACTAGCGGGGATCCTTTGGAGCAGTACTTC
medium-sized,TRBV20-1,TRBD1,TRBJ1-5,CSTGGRIPDQPQHF,TGTAGTACAGGGGGTCGAATTCCGGATCAGCCCCAGCATTTT
NA,TRBV18,NA,TRBJ2-2,CASSPLDRELFF,TGTGCCAGCTCACCATTGGACAGGGAGCTGTTTTTT
few,TRBV6-4,TRBD1,TRBJ1-2,CASSDGQGGGYTF,TGTGCCAGCAGTGACGGACAGGGGGGTGGCTACACCTTC
many,TRBV7-9,NA,TRBJ2-2,CASSRPVYSPGELFF,TGTGCCAGCAGTCGACCGGTCTACTCACCCGGGGAGCTGTTTTTT
NA,TRBV7-6,NA,TRBJ2-7,CASSLGPEILSSYEQYF,TGTGCCAGCAGCCTAGGACCAGAGATCTTGAGCTCCTACGAGCAGTACTTC
many,TRBV3-1,TRBD1,TRBJ1-2,CASSPNHPADRGINYGYTF,TGTGCCAGCAGCCCCAACCATCCCGCGGACAGGGGTATTAACTATGGCTACACCTTC
many,TRBV30,NA,TRBJ1-5,CAWGTSSNQPQHF,TGTGCCTGGGGGACATCTAGCAATCAGCCCCAGCATTTT
many,TRBV7-9,NA,TRBJ2-1,CASSRTGQYNEQFF,TGTGCCAGCAGCCGGACTGGACAGTACAATGAGCAGTTCTTC
NA,TRBV5-4,TRBD2,TRBJ2-7,CASSIGLAGVGEQYF,TGTGCCAGCAGCATCGGACTAGCGGGAGTAGGCGAGCAGTACTTC
many,TRBV2,TRBD2,TRBJ2-5,CASSAAGGPQETQYF,TGTGCCAGCAGTGCGGCGGGAGGGCCTCAAGAGACCCAGTACTTC
NA,TRBV6-6,NA,TRBJ2-7,CASSYAGYEQYF,TGTGCCAGCAGTTACGCGGGCTACGAGCAGTACTTC
NA,TRBV7-3,NA,TRBJ1-1,CASSLKRGNAEAFF,TGTGCCAGCAGCTTAAAACGAGGTAACGCTGAAGCTTTCTTT
NA,TRBV7-9,NA,TRBJ1-2,CASSLDGTPGGYTF,TGTGCCAGCAGCTTAGACGGGACCCCGGGGGGCTACACCTTC